Given below is one TCR beta chain in context. Germline CDR1 is MNHEY and CDR2 is SVGAGI. The CDR3 is 11 amino acids. V lost 6 bases and J 6 bases, leaving 5 bases between the germline ends. The data were obtained in a study of T cell responses to AZD1222 COVID-19 vaccine. TCRdb's table, derived via immunoSEQ multiplex PCR, lists solely in-frame clones and lacks some. The table includes some 130,000 clones, about 80% detected once. V is TRBV6-5 and J is TRBJ2-2; no clear D. The sequences come from peripheral blood, collected on day 0 of AZD1222 vaccination. The TCR was taken from an adult in good health. CDR3 DNA: TGTGCCAGCAGGGGGTCCGGGGAGCTGTTTTTT. It is translated as CASRGSGELFF.